The 13 T cell receptor beta chains below were found in one sample sequenced in a study of PD-1 blockade in classical Hodgkin lymphoma. Noted time point: cycle 4 day 1 (C4D1), after less than seven weeks of nivolumab. With no exception, relapse followed autologous stem cell transplantation in all patients, and brentuximab vedotin exposure varied. Assay used: immunoSEQ multiplex PCR; TCRdb lists only in-frame clones, some missing. The data show 50,000 to 65,000 clones, 87% seen once. Sequences were derived from peripheral blood mononuclear cells (PBMCs), sampled before the fourth cycle of nivolumab. The receptors derive from a human donor with classical Hodgkin lymphoma.

The rearrangement joins TRBV6-6 to TRBJ1-6, with D tentatively TRBD1 (5 bases). Per the germline V gene, CDR1 is MNHNY and CDR2 is SVGAGI (reference sequence). This CDR3 has 16 amino acids. The germline V and J ends were trimmed by 5 bases and 2 bases, with 13 bases remaining between them. The chain's CDR3 is CASSPRGVPYNSPLHF. CDR3 in DNA: TGTGCCAGCAGTCCCCGGGGGGTGCCCTATAATTCACCCCTCCACTTT.

V gene TRBV7-9 combines with J gene TRBJ1-5, with D perhaps TRBD1 (5 bases). Trimming removed 3 bases at V and 0 bases at J, with 12 bases between. Germline V CDR1 and CDR2: SEHNR, FQNEAQ (reference sequence). The CDR3 runs 16 residues. CDR3 in DNA: TGTGCCAGCAGCTTGGTGGGGGACTTTAGCAATCAGCCCCAGCATTTT. This gives the protein CASSLVGDFSNQPQHF.

The V gene is TRBV19, the J gene TRBJ2-5; D is tentatively TRBD1 or TRBD2 (5 bases each). The V gene's germline CDR1 is LNHDA and CDR2 SQIVND (reference sequence). The germline V and J ends were trimmed by 5 bases and 2 bases, with 12 bases remaining between them. This CDR3 has 14 amino acids. Written as DNA, the CDR3 is TGTGCCAGTAGTCTCCGAGGGGATCAAGAGACCCAGTACTTC. It translates to CASSLRGDQETQYF.

As for this clone: Other DNA sequences in this sample translate to the same CDR3. The chain combines TRBV5-1 with TRBJ2-5; perhaps TRBD2 as D (5 bases). Germline CDR1 and CDR2: SGHRS and YFSETQ. The CDR3 has 14 residues. The ends were cut back, 0 bases at V and 5 bases at J, with 11 bases in the middle. The DNA of the CDR3 is TGCGCCAGCAGCTTGGAAGCGGAAGGGGAGACCCAGTACTTC. This gives the protein CASSLEAEGETQYF.

This clone was seen just once. The chain carries TRBV19 and TRBJ2-1; D is possibly TRBD1 (7 bases). From germline, CDR1 is LNHDA and CDR2 SQIVND (reference sequence). Trimming removed 10 bases at V and 4 bases at J, with 23 bases between. This CDR3 region has 16 residues. The CDR3 DNA sequence: TGTGCCACCGGCGGTTATTGGGCAGGGGGGTACAATGAGCAGTTCTTC. Encoded protein: CATGGYWAGGYNEQFF.

The sample holds one count of this clone. The chain joins TRBV7-9 to TRBJ2-3, with D possibly being TRBD2 (7 bases). This CDR3 comprises 12 residues. Looked up from germline, CDR1 is SEHNR and CDR2 is FQNEAQ (reference sequence). V lost 5 bases and J lost 11, with 14 bases in between. The DNA for the CDR3 is TGTGCCAGCAGCCTGCCGGGGGGACAGCAGTATTTT. Translation: CASSLPGGQQYF.

The V gene is TRBV9, the J gene TRBJ2-1, with D possibly being TRBD2 (5 bases). The length of the CDR3 is 13 residues. V lost 3 bases and J lost 8, with 12 bases in between. In germline, CDR1 is SGDLS, CDR2 YYNGEE. DNA of the CDR3: TGTGCCAGCAGCGCCCGGGGAAGGGATGAGCAGTTCTTC. This sequence encodes CASSARGRDEQFF.

This rearrangement joins TRBV5-1 to TRBJ2-1, with 7 bases identical to TRBD1. CDR3 length: 15 amino acids. V was clipped by 4 bases and J by 2 bases; unmatched bases: 6. Per germline, CDR1 SGHRS and CDR2 YFSETQ. CDR3 protein: CASSPGQPAYNEQFF. CDR3 nucleotide sequence: TGCGCCAGCAGCCCGGGACAGCCAGCCTACAATGAGCAGTTCTTC.

Here the CDR3 DNA reads TGTGCCAGCAGTTTTGAGGGACGCTCTGGAAACACCATATATTTT. Translation: CASSFEGRSGNTIYF. The chain employs TRBV6-5 and TRBJ1-3; D possibly corresponds to TRBD1 (5 bases). Germline CDR1 reads MNHEY; CDR2 reads SVGAGI. The CDR3 loop spans 15 amino acids. V dropped 4 bases and J dropped 0 bases, with 10 bases sitting between them.

J is TRBJ1-5 and V is TRBV27; possibly TRBD1 for D (5 bases). The CDR3 sequence is 13 residues long. Germline CDR1 reads MNHEY; CDR2 reads SMNVEV (reference sequence). V lost 8 bases, J lost 3 bases, and 11 bases lay in between. DNA for the CDR3: TGTGCCAGCGGAAGACAGTCCAATCAGCCCCAGCATTTT. Residues: CASGRQSNQPQHF.

V usage is TRBV6-5 and J usage is TRBJ2-3; D not certain. The V end was cut by 4 bases, the J end by 2 bases, with 4 bases between. CDR3 length: 12 amino acids. In germline, CDR1 is MNHEY, CDR2 SVGAGI. The CDR3 reads CASSSDTDTQYF. The CDR3 coding sequence is TGTGCCAGCAGTTCCGACACAGATACGCAGTATTTT.

The V call is TRBV18, the J call TRBJ1-2; D gene ambiguous. This CDR3 contains 14 residues. From germline, CDR1 is KGHSH and CDR2 LQKENI. With 2 bases removed from V and 0 bases from J, the gap between germline ends came to 7 bases. The CDR3: CASSPGEANYGYTF. CDR3 nucleotides: TGTGCCAGCTCACCAGGGGAAGCTAACTATGGCTACACCTTC.

The chain couples TRBV19 to TRBJ2-3; the match to TRBD2 covers 13 bases. The V gene's germline CDR1 is LNHDA and CDR2 SQIVND (reference sequence). The CDR3 loop spans 16 amino acids. Unmatched junction bases numbered 3, after V lost 5 bases and J lost 1 base. CDR3 coding DNA: TGTGCCAGTAGTTTCGGACTAGCGGGGGGCACAGATACGCAGTATTTT. As protein: CASSFGLAGGTDTQYF.